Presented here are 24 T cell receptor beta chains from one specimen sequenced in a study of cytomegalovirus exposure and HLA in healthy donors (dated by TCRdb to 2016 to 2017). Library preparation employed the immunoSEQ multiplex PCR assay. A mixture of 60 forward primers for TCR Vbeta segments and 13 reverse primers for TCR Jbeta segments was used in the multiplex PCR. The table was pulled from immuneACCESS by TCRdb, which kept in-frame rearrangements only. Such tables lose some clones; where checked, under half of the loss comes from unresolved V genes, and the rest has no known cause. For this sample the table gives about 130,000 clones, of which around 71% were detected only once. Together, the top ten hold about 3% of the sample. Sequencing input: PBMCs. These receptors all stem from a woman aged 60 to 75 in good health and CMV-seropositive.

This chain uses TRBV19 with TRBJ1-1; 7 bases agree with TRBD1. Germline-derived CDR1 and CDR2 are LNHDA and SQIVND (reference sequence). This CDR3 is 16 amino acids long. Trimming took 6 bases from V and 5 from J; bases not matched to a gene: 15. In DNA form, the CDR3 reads TGTGCCAGTAGCACACTACAGGGGTTGTTACGAACTGAAGCTTTCTTT. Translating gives CASSTLQGLLRTEAFF.

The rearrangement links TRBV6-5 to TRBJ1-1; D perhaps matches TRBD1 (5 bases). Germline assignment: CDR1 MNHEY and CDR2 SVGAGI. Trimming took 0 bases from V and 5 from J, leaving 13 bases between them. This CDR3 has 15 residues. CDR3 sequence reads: CASSYSGRGMTEAFF. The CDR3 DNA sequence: TGTGCCAGCAGTTACTCGGGAAGGGGTATGACTGAAGCTTTCTTT.

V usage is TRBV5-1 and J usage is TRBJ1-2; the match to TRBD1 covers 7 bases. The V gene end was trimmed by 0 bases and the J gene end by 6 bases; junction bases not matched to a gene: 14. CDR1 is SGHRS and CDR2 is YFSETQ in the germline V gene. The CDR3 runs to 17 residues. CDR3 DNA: TGCGCCAGCAGCTTGGGTGCCAGGGGGACGGGAAGCGATGGCTACACCTTC. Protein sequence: CASSLGARGTGSDGYTF.

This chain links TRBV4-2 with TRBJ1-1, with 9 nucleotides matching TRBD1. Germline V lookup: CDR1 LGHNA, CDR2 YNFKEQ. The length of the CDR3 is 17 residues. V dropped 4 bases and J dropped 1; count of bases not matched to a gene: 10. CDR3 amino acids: CASSPVPGQGKNTEAFF. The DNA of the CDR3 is TGTGCCAGCAGCCCAGTGCCGGGACAGGGCAAGAACACTGAAGCTTTCTTT.

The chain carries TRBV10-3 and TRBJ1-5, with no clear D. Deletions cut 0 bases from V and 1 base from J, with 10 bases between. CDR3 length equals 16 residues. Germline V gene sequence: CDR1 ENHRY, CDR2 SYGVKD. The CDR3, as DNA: TGTGCCATCAGTGAGTCTCGGGGAGGGAGCAATCAGCCCCAGCATTTT. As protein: CAISESRGGSNQPQHF.

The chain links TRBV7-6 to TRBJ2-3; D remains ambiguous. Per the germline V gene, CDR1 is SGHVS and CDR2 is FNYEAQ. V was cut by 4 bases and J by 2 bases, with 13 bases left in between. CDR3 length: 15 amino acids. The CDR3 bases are TGTGCCAGCAGCTCCGGTACTAACCCCACAGATACGCAGTATTTT. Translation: CASSSGTNPTDTQYF.

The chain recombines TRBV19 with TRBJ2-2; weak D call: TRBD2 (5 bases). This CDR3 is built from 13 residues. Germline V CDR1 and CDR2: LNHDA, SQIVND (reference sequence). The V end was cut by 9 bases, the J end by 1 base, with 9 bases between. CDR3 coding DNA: TGTGCCAGCGCCGGACTGAACACCGGGGAGCTGTTTTTT. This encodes CASAGLNTGELFF.

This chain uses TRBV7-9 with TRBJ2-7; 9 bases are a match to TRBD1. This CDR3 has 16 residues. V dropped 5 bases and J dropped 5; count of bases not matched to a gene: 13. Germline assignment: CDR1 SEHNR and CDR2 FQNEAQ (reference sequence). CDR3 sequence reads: CASSLPLGQGPNEQYF. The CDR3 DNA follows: TGTGCCAGCAGCCTCCCTCTCGGACAGGGGCCCAACGAGCAGTACTTC. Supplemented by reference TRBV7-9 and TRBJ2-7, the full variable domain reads DTGVSQNPRHKITKRGQNVTFRCDPISEHNRLYWYRQTLGQGPEFLTYFQNEAQLEKSRLLSDRFSAERPKGSFSTLEIQRTEQGDSAMYLCASSLPLGQGPNEQYFGPGTRLTVT.

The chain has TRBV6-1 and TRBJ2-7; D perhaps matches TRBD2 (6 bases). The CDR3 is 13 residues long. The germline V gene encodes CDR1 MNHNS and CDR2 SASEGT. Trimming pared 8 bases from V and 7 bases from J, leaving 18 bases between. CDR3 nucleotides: TGTGCCAGCTCCCTCAAAGATCGGGGGGAGCAGTACTTC. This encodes CASSLKDRGEQYF.

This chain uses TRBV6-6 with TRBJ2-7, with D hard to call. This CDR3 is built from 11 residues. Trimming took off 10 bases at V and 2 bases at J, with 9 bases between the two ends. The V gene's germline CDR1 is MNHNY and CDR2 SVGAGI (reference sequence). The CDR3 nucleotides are TGTGCCACCCAGCGACCCTACGAGCAGTACTTC. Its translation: CATQRPYEQYF.

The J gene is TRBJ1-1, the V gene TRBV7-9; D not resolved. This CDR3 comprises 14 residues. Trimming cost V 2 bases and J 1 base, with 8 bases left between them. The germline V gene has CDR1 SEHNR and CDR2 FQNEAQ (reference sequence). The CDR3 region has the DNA TGTGCCAGCAGCTTAAATGAGGGGAACACTGAAGCTTTCTTT. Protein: CASSLNEGNTEAFF.

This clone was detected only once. CDR3 DNA: TGCAGCGTTCCCGACTCTCTCAACTATGGCTACACCTTC. It is translated as CSVPDSLNYGYTF. This sequence joins TRBV29-1 and TRBJ1-2, with D unclear. The CDR3 totals 13 residues. Germline CDR1 and CDR2: SQVTM and ANQGSEA. V was trimmed by 5 bases and J by 2 bases, leaving 12 bases between them. Filled out from reference TRBV29-1 and TRBJ1-2, the complete variable domain reads SAVISQKPSRDICQRGTSLTIQCQVDSQVTMMFWYRQQPGQSLTLIATANQGSEATYESGFVIDKFPISRPNLTFSTLTVSNMSPEDSSIYLCSVPDSLNYGYTFGSGTRLTVV.

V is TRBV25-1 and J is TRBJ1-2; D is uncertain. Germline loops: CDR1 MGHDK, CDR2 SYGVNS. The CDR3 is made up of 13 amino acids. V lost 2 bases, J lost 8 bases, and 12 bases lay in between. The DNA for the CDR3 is TGTGCCAGCAGTGAACGGCCTGGAGGGGGCTACACCTTC. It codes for CASSERPGGGYTF.

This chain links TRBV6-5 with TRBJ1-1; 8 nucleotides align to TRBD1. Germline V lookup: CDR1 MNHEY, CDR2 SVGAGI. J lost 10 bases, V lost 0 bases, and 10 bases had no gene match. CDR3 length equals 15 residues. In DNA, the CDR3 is TGTGCCAGCAGTTACTCAGGACAGGGCCAAGGTAGAGCTTTCTTT. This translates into CASSYSGQGQGRAFF.

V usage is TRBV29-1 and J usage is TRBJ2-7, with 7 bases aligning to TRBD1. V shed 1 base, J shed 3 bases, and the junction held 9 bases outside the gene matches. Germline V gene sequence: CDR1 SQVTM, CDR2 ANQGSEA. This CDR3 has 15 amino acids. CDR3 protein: CSVEGQGENYYEQYF. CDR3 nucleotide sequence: TGCAGCGTTGAAGGGCAGGGGGAGAATTACTACGAGCAGTACTTC.

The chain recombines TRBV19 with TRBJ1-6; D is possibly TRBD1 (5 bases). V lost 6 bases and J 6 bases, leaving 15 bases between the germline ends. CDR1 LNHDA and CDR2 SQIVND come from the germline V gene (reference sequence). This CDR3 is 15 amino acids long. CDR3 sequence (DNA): TGTGCCAGTAGCCAGGGTTATGCTCTTAATTCACCCCTCCACTTT. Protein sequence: CASSQGYALNSPLHF.

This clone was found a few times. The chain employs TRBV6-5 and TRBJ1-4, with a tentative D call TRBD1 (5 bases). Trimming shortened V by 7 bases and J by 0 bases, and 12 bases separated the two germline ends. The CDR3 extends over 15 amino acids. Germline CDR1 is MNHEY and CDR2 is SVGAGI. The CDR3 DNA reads TGTGCCAGCAAACTACAGGCGGCAACTAATGAAAAACTGTTTTTT. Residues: CASKLQAATNEKLFF.

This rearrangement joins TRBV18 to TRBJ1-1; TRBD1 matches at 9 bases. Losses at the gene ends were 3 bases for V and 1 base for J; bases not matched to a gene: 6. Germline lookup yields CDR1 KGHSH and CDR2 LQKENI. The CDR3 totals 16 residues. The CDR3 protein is CASSPRTGEGNTEAFF. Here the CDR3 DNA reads TGTGCCAGCTCACCCCGGACAGGGGAAGGGAACACTGAAGCTTTCTTT.

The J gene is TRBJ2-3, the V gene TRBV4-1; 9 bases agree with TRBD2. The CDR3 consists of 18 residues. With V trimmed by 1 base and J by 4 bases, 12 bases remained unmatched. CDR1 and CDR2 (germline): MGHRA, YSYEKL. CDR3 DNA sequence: TGCGCCAGCAGCCAAGGGATAGCGGGGGTCCTCGGAGCAGATACGCAGTATTTT. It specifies CASSQGIAGVLGADTQYF.

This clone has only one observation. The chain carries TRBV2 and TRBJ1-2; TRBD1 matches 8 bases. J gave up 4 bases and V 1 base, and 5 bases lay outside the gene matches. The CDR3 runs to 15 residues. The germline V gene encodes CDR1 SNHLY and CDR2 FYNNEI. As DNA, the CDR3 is TGTGCCAGCAGTGAAGGACAGGGGTTTGGCTATGGCTACACCTTC. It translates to CASSEGQGFGYGYTF.

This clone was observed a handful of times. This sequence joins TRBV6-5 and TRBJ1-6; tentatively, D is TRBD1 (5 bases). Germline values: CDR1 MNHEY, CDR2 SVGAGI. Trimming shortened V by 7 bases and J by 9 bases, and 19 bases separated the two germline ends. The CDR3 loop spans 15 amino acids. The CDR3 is CASKTAGPRSSPLHF. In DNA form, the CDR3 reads TGTGCCAGCAAGACGGCAGGGCCCAGATCTTCACCCCTCCACTTT.

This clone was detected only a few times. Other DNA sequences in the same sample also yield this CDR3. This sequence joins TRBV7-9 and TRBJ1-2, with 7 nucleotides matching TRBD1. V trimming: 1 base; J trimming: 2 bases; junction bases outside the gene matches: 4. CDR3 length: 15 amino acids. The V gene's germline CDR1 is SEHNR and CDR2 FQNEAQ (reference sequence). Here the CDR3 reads CASSLGDRGNYGYTF. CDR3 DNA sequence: TGTGCCAGCAGCTTAGGGGACAGAGGGAACTATGGCTACACCTTC.

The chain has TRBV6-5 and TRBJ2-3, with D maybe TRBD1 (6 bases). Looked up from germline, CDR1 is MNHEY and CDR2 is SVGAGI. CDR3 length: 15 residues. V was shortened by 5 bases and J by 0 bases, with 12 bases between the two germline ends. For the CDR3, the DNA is TGTGCCAGCAGTCTCGGGACACCTAGCACAGATACGCAGTATTTT. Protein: CASSLGTPSTDTQYF.

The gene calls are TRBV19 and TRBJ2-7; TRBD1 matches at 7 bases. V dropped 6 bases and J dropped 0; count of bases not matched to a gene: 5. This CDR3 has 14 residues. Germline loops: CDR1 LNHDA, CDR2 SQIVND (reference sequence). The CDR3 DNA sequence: TGTGCCAGTAGCAGGACAGGACACTCCTACGAGCAGTACTTC. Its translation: CASSRTGHSYEQYF.